The clone carrying this T cell receptor beta chain was recorded a few times. Its antigen is currently unknown. This sample stems from a study of beta chain features in type 1 diabetes. Isolated RNA was reverse transcribed in full, so expressed TCRB transcripts were sequenced. Repertoires were generated with immunoSEQ multiplex PCR, while TCRdb's copy carries only in-frame clones and drops some. The sample lists some 280,000 clones; over 11% were seen once. Overall study results and limits: Moderate but significant shortening of TCRB CDR3s was recorded in all four CD4+ subsets from Type 1 diabetes patients.

V lost 6 bases to trimming and J lost 5 bases, with 16 bases between them. CDR1 and CDR2 (germline): LNHDA, SQIVND (reference sequence). There are 14 residues in the CDR3. This chain uses TRBV19 with TRBJ2-5; D might be TRBD1 (6 bases). The source material was naive CD4+ T cells from blood. The sequence was collected from a man between 25 and 39 years old with type 1 diabetes. The CDR3 is CASRKTTGLETQYF. The CDR3 DNA follows: TGTGCCAGTAGGAAAACCACAGGGTTGGAGACCCAGTACTTC. Combining the CDR3 with reference TRBV19 and TRBJ2-5 gives the whole variable domain DGGITQSPKYLFRKEGQNVTLSCEQNLNHDAMYWYRQDPGQGLRLIYYSQIVNDFQKGDIAEGYSVSREKKESFPLTVTSAQKNPTAFYLCASRKTTGLETQYFGPGTRLLVL.